This T cell receptor beta chain was sequenced for a study of shared clonotypes between healthy human individuals. As for the study in general: Each donor had three CD4 naive, three CD4 memory, two CD8 naive and one CD8 memory plate. Study-wide findings and caveats: Some clonotypes were shared by all four sorted-subset donors, while others were not shared. The non-shared ones had lower generation probabilities than the shared ones.

About this clone: Its antigen is unknown. Compared with germline, one end of the junction differs, possibly owing to a read error. The identical CDR3 is also encoded by other nucleotide sequences in the sample.

Libraries were prepared by immunoSEQ multiplex PCR; TCRdb keeps only in-frame clonotypes and omits some of them. The table records about 2.4 million clones, more than 80% of them present only once. CDR3 size: 14 residues. Germline CDR1 SGHTA, CDR2 FQGNSA. The chain combines TRBV7-2 with TRBJ2-2; 8 nucleotides align to TRBD2. The sequencing sample was made of naive CD4+ T cells sorted from blood. This sample's subset: CD45RA+ positively selected. This TCR was sampled from a man between 18 and 29 years old in good health. This CDR3 is CASSLAGNTGELFF. The DNA of the CDR3 is TGTGCCAGCAGCCTAGCGGGGAACACCGGGGAGCTGTTTTTT.